This is a list of T cell receptor beta chains from one sample in a study of Graves' ophthalmopathy and Graves' hyperthyroidism. TCRdb re-analysed the multiplex PCR reads in MiXCR, keeping a single row per CDR3 protein. This table has about 380,000 distinct CDR3 sequences, 15% to 17% appearing once. The material sequenced was peripheral blood. The receptors were gathered from a woman under 30 with stable Graves' hyperthyroidism. CDR3s include the opening cysteine and the closing phenylalanine or tryptophan. D genes are given only for firm matches. Expanded clones are given a class, and other clones once, few, many or no size at all.

TRBJ1-5	TRBV27	many	TRBD1	CASSPGQGVRQPQHF	TGTGCCAGCAGTCCGGGACAGGGGGTAAGGCAGCCCCAGCATTTT
TRBJ1-2	TRBV12-3/TRBV12-4	many	.	CASSLLAGSLDGYTF	TGTGCCAGCAGTTTATTGGCGGGGTCTCTCGATGGCTACACCTTC
TRBJ1-1	TRBV12-5	many	.	CASGFGTPNTEAFF	TGTGCTAGTGGTTTCGGGACACCGAACACTGAAGCTTTCTTT
TRBJ2-4	TRBV20-1	few	.	CSASSRYGPEAKNIQYF	TGCAGTGCTAGTTCCAGATATGGCCCAGAGGCCAAAAACATTCAGTACTTC
TRBJ2-2	TRBV19	many	TRBD2	CASTPPASGLTGELFF	TGTGCCAGTACCCCCCCGGCTAGCGGGCTCACCGGGGAGCTGTTTTTT
TRBJ1-5	TRBV28	.	.	CASSGKQPQHF	TGTGCCAGCAGTGGGAAGCAGCCCCAGCATTTT
TRBJ2-2	TRBV30	.	TRBD2	CAWSRGLAGDTGELFF	TGTGCCTGGAGTAGGGGACTAGCGGGGGACACCGGGGAGCTGTTTTTT
TRBJ2-5	TRBV5-4	.	.	CASSDPRGEETQYF	TGTGCCAGCAGCGACCCAAGGGGGGAGGAGACCCAGTACTTC
TRBJ2-7	TRBV7-6	many	.	CASSLDEVTYEQYF	TGTGCCAGCAGCTTAGACGAGGTAACCTACGAGCAGTACTTC
TRBJ2-7	TRBV19	many	.	CASSLTETVYEQYF	TGTGCCAGTAGCTTGACTGAGACTGTCTACGAGCAGTACTTC
TRBJ1-2	TRBV29-1	many	TRBD1	CSGRTGGYGYTF	TGCAGCGGTCGGACAGGGGGTTATGGCTACACCTTC
TRBJ2-2	TRBV24-1	many	TRBD1	CATSDTTGTGELFF	TGTGCCACCAGTGACACGACAGGGACCGGGGAGCTGTTTTTT
TRBJ2-5	TRBV20-1	many	.	CSATGPHGETQYF	TGCAGTGCTACGGGACCCCACGGGGAGACCCAGTACTTC
TRBJ1-2	TRBV6-1	many	.	CASSRTAANYGYTF	TGTGCCAGCAGTAGGACAGCGGCTAACTATGGCTACACCTTC
TRBJ2-5	TRBV6-5	many	TRBD1	CASSYRTGTLRTQYF	TGTGCCAGCAGTTACCGGACAGGGACATTAAGGACCCAGTACTTC